The 26 T cell receptor beta chains below all came from one sample that was sequenced in a study of blood T cell repertoires in COVID-19. Here immunoSEQ multiplex PCR was the method, and the copy in TCRdb shows in-frame clones only, minus some. This table holds approximately 140,000 clones, 65% to 90% found once. The material sequenced was peripheral blood. The receptors originated from an older man with acute or convalescent COVID-19.

The CDR3 nucleotides are TGTGCCAGTAGTATGGCGGATAGCAATCAGCCCCAGCATTTT. Encoded protein: CASSMADSNQPQHF. V usage is TRBV19 and J usage is TRBJ1-5, with no clear D. V lost 3 bases and J 0 bases, leaving 6 bases between the germline ends. There are 14 residues in the CDR3. Germline CDR1 LNHDA, CDR2 SQIVND (reference sequence).

The chain joins TRBV30 to TRBJ2-1, with TRBD2 matching over 12 bases. V lost 4 bases, J lost 10 bases, and 8 bases stayed unmatched. This CDR3 spans 14 amino acids. Looked up from germline, CDR1 is GTSNPN and CDR2 is SVGIG (reference sequence). Here the CDR3 DNA reads TGTGCCTGGAACCGACTAGCGGGAGTGGGGGAGCAGTTCTTC. Translated, it gives CAWNRLAGVGEQFF.

The chain has TRBV19 and TRBJ2-7; 12 nucleotides align to TRBD1. This CDR3 has 14 residues. Per the germline V gene, CDR1 is LNHDA and CDR2 is SQIVND (reference sequence). Trimming cost V 6 bases and J 7 bases; bases outside gene matches: 7. The CDR3 is CASRGTGGSGEQYF. The CDR3, as DNA: TGTGCCAGTAGAGGGACAGGGGGCTCGGGGGAGCAGTACTTC.

The V gene is TRBV6-4, the J gene TRBJ2-5; weak D call: TRBD1 (5 bases). V lost 0 bases and J 0 bases, leaving 14 bases between the germline ends. This CDR3 contains 17 residues. CDR1 and CDR2 (germline): MRHNA, SNTAGT. CDR3 amino acids: CASSDSKSGRYQETQYF. The CDR3 DNA sequence: TGTGCCAGCAGTGACTCGAAGTCAGGGCGCTACCAAGAGACCCAGTACTTC.

V and J are TRBV4-1 and TRBJ2-7; D is perhaps TRBD1 (6 bases). CDR1 and CDR2 from the germline V gene are MGHRA and YSYEKL. The CDR3 loop spans 15 amino acids. Trimming stripped 0 bases from V and 6 bases from J, with 15 bases between. CDR3 nucleotide sequence: TGCGCCAGCAGCCAAGATGGACAGCCTGGAGCCGAGCAGTACTTC. This translates into CASSQDGQPGAEQYF.

This clone appeared a single time. V is TRBV5-4 and J is TRBJ2-3; 11 bases line up with TRBD2. The CDR3 sequence is 18 residues long. V shed 4 bases, J shed 0 bases, and the junction held 10 bases outside the gene matches. Per germline, CDR1 SGHNT and CDR2 YYREEE (reference sequence). CDR3 nucleotide sequence: TGTGCCAGCAGCCGTACTAGCGGGAGCATCGTGAGCACAGATACGCAGTATTTT. This translates into CASSRTSGSIVSTDTQYF.

The gene calls are TRBV30 and TRBJ2-7, with 10 bases aligning to TRBD2. There are 15 residues in the CDR3. Germline-derived CDR1 and CDR2 are GTSNPN and SVGIG (reference sequence). V gave up 3 bases and J gave up 2 bases; unmatched junction bases: 7. The CDR3 nucleotides are TGTGCCTGGAGAGACAGCGGGAGGGCAACCTACGAGCAGTACTTC. It encodes CAWRDSGRATYEQYF.

The chain employs TRBV4-3 and TRBJ2-7; TRBD2 agrees at 13 bases. The V segment lost 1 base and the J segment 2 bases; nucleotides outside the gene matches: 5. CDR3 length equals 17 residues. Germline CDR1 and CDR2: LGHNA and YSLEER. Here the CDR3 DNA reads TGCGCCAGCAGCCAAGGGACTAGCGGGGGCCTACCCTACGAGCAGTACTTC. Protein sequence: CASSQGTSGGLPYEQYF.

The gene calls are TRBV5-1 and TRBJ1-1; 7 positions agree with TRBD1. In germline, CDR1 is SGHRS, CDR2 YFSETQ. V lost 4 bases and J lost 0; bases outside the gene matches: 3. CDR3 length equals 14 residues. The CDR3 DNA sequence: TGCGCCAGCAGCACCGGACAGGTGAACACTGAAGCTTTCTTT. Its protein product is CASSTGQVNTEAFF.

The chain combines TRBV4-3 with TRBJ2-1; D perhaps matches TRBD1 (6 bases). The CDR3 loop spans 16 amino acids. Germline CDR1 reads LGHNA; CDR2 reads YSLEER. V shed 4 bases and J shed 3 bases, with 16 bases lying between them. The CDR3 DNA follows: TGCGCCAGCAGCCTTACTGTCAGGGGTAACTACAATGAGCAGTTCTTC. It translates to CASSLTVRGNYNEQFF.

The rearrangement uses TRBV29-1 and TRBJ1-5; D gene uncertain. The V gene's germline CDR1 is SQVTM and CDR2 ANQGSEA. V lost 4 bases and J 0 bases, leaving 7 bases between the germline ends. This CDR3 is built from 13 residues. This CDR3 is CSVVLDSNQPQHF. The CDR3 nucleotides read TGCAGCGTTGTTTTAGATAGCAATCAGCCCCAGCATTTT.

The rearrangement links TRBV19 to TRBJ1-1; D unresolved. Germline V gene lookup returns CDR1 LNHDA and CDR2 SQIVND (reference sequence). CDR3 length equals 13 residues. The ends were cut back, 6 bases at V and 4 bases at J, with 12 bases in the middle. The CDR3 nucleotides read TGTGCCAGTAGGTCTCGGGGAGGCACTGAAGCTTTCTTT. This gives the protein CASRSRGGTEAFF.

The sample holds one count of this clone. The chain uses TRBV7-2 and TRBJ1-2; possible D gene TRBD1, 6 bases. V was pared by 5 bases and J by 5 bases, with 9 bases between. This CDR3 has 12 residues. Per the germline V gene, CDR1 is SGHTA and CDR2 is FQGNSA. As DNA, the CDR3 is TGTGCCAGCAGCGCTACAGGGTATGGCTACACCTTC. Translation gives CASSATGYGYTF. The full variable domain, its missing parts supplied by reference TRBV7-2 and TRBJ1-2, is GAGVSQSPSNKVTEKGKDVELRCDPISGHTALYWYRQSLGQGLEFLIYFQGNSAPDKSGLPSDRFSAERTGGSVSTLTIQRTQQEDSAVYLCASSATGYGYTFGSGTRLTVV.

This chain connects TRBV14 to TRBJ2-5; D possibly corresponds to TRBD2 (6 bases). This CDR3 has 16 residues. The germline gives CDR1 SGHDN, CDR2 FVKESK. V was pared by 0 bases and J by 4 bases, with 15 bases between. CDR3 loop: CASSQEVAGQGETQYF. CDR3 in DNA: TGTGCCAGCAGCCAAGAAGTGGCGGGGCAGGGAGAGACCCAGTACTTC.

This clone has more than one count but fewer than ten. The chain recombines TRBV9 with TRBJ1-4, with 9 bases matching TRBD1. J lost 5 bases, V lost 4 bases, and 6 bases had no gene match. The CDR3 has 15 amino acids. Germline V gene data show CDR1 as SGDLS and CDR2 as YYNGEE. The CDR3: CASSTAGTGNEKLFF. In nucleotides, the CDR3 is TGTGCCAGCAGCACTGCCGGGACAGGGAATGAAAAACTGTTTTTT.

The chain is built from TRBV11-2 and TRBJ1-4; 7 bases fit TRBD1. V gave up 5 bases and J gave up 4 bases; unmatched junction bases: 16. CDR3 length: 18 amino acids. Looked up from germline, CDR1 is SGHAT and CDR2 is FQNNGV. The CDR3 loop is CASSTRFGVGTVNEKLFF. CDR3 nucleotides: TGTGCCAGCAGCACTCGCTTCGGGGTCGGGACAGTTAATGAAAAACTGTTTTTT.

This chain uses TRBV27 with TRBJ1-4; no reliable D call. Germline lookup yields CDR1 MNHEY and CDR2 SMNVEV (reference sequence). Trimming stripped 2 bases from V and 13 bases from J, with 17 bases between. The CDR3 is made up of 14 amino acids. CDR3 in DNA: TGTGCCAGCAGTTTAGCAGTTCAGACGGGAGGACTGTTTTTT. It encodes CASSLAVQTGGLFF.

The chain couples TRBV30 to TRBJ2-5; no reliable D call. The CDR3 is made up of 10 amino acids. Germline CDR1 reads GTSNPN; CDR2 reads SVGIG (reference sequence). Trimming pared 3 bases from V and 6 bases from J, leaving 5 bases between. The CDR3 protein is CAWREKTQYF. The CDR3 nucleotides are TGTGCCTGGAGGGAGAAGACCCAGTACTTC. Based on the CDR3 plus reference TRBV30 and TRBJ2-5, the full variable domain is SQTIHQWPATLVQPVGSPLSLECTVEGTSNPNLYWYRQAAGRGLQLLFYSVGIGQISSEVPQNLSASRPQDRQFILSSKKLLLSDSGFYLCAWREKTQYFGPGTRLLVL.

The chain uses TRBV27 and TRBJ1-2, with D unclear. V lost 10 bases to trimming and J lost 4 bases, with 13 bases between them. Germline CDR1 MNHEY, CDR2 SMNVEV (reference sequence). This CDR3 has 12 residues. The CDR3 protein is CATGSGLYGYTF. The DNA of the CDR3 is TGTGCCACTGGGAGCGGTCTCTATGGCTACACCTTC.

V is TRBV9 and J is TRBJ2-1, with D possibly TRBD2 on 6 matching bases. Trimming shortened V by 3 bases and J by 0 bases, and 16 bases separated the two germline ends. Germline CDR1 SGDLS, CDR2 YYNGEE. This CDR3 is built from 17 residues. This chain's CDR3 is CASSGPRDSSSYNEQFF. DNA of the CDR3: TGTGCCAGCAGCGGACCCCGGGACTCCAGCTCCTACAATGAGCAGTTCTTC.

The chain couples TRBV28 to TRBJ2-7; the D gene is possibly TRBD2 (6 bases). Per germline, CDR1 MDHEN and CDR2 SYDVKM. Trimming pared 6 bases from V and 5 bases from J, leaving 23 bases between. The CDR3 is made up of 16 amino acids. The CDR3 DNA is TGTGCCAGCAGCGAAAGGCGGGGACGGGGGATCCACGAGCAGTACTTC. This encodes CASSERRGRGIHEQYF. The variable domain in full, with the rest retrieved from reference TRBV28 and TRBJ2-7, is DVKVTQSSRYLVKRTGEKVFLECVQDMDHENMFWYRQDPGLGLRLIYFSYDVKMKEKGDIPEGYSVSREKKERFSLILESASTNQTSMYLCASSERRGRGIHEQYFGPGTRLTVT.

The chain carries TRBV28 and TRBJ2-7; 10 bases fit TRBD1. The CDR3 extends over 16 amino acids. V lost 2 bases to trimming and J lost 2 bases; unmatched junction nucleotides: 6. Germline V lookup: CDR1 MDHEN, CDR2 SYDVKM. CDR3 amino acids: CASSLGGTGAAYEQYF. CDR3 DNA: TGTGCCAGCAGTTTAGGAGGGACAGGGGCGGCCTACGAGCAGTACTTC.

CDR3 loop: CASSLLAGEYNEQFF. The CDR3 nucleotides read TGTGCCAGCAGTTTACTAGCGGGGGAATACAATGAGCAGTTCTTC. The J gene is TRBJ2-1, the V gene TRBV27; TRBD2 aligns across 10 bases. The CDR3 is 15 amino acids. Losses at the gene ends were 2 bases for V and 4 bases for J; bases not matched to a gene: 2. CDR1 MNHEY and CDR2 SMNVEV come from the germline V gene (reference sequence).

The V gene is TRBV9, the J gene TRBJ2-2, with 8 bases matching TRBD1. The V gene end was trimmed by 6 bases and the J gene end by 6 bases; junction bases not matched to a gene: 13. This CDR3 contains 16 residues. Germline assignment: CDR1 SGDLS and CDR2 YYNGEE. The CDR3 sequence: CASTKSGTGLAGELFF. CDR3 coding DNA: TGTGCCAGCACCAAATCGGGGACAGGTCTCGCCGGGGAGCTGTTTTTT.

V gene TRBV5-4 combines with J gene TRBJ2-7; 9 bases align to TRBD2. The CDR3 is 14 amino acids. Trimming cost V 0 bases and J 9 bases; bases outside gene matches: 7. Germline CDR1 is SGHNT and CDR2 is YYREEE (reference sequence). The CDR3 DNA reads TGTGCCAGCAGCTTGGATAGCGGGAGATTATGGCAGTACTTC. Amino acid sequence: CASSLDSGRLWQYF.

The CDR3 DNA is TGTGCCATCAGTGTCGTGGGGGGGGATTCATCCCCTAGCACAGATACGCAGTATTTT. This codes for CAISVVGGDSSPSTDTQYF. The genes are TRBV10-3 and TRBJ2-3; 7 bases fit TRBD2. The V and J ends lost 4 bases and 0 bases, in that order; junction bases with no gene match: 16. The CDR3 is 19 amino acids. Germline V gene lookup returns CDR1 ENHRY and CDR2 SYGVKD.